The 10 T cell receptor beta chains below come from one sample, sequenced in a study of cytomegalovirus exposure and HLA in healthy donors (dated by TCRdb to the late 2010s). Library prep was done by the immunoSEQ multiplex PCR assay. For the multiplex PCR, a mixture combining 60 forward primers for TCR Vbeta segments and 13 reverse primers for TCR Jbeta segments was used. TCRdb stores this immuneACCESS table with in-frame sequences only. Part of the clones is absent; in the studies checked, under half of the shortfall reflects unresolved V genes, and no reason is known for the rest. This sample has about 42,000 clones in its table, and around half of those were observed once. About an eighth of the sample is held by the ten biggest clonotypes. Sequenced input: PBMCs. The receptors were gathered from a human donor in good health.

A few counts support this clone. The rearrangement uses TRBV7-2 and TRBJ1-6; D unresolved. The V end was cut by 2 bases, the J end by 5 bases, with 10 bases between. Germline CDR1 is SGHTA and CDR2 is FQGNSA. The length of the CDR3 is 15 residues. CDR3 sequence reads: CASSLTPDNNSPLHF. In nucleotides, the CDR3 is TGTGCCAGCAGCTTAACCCCCGACAATAATTCACCCCTCCACTTT.

V usage is TRBV2 and J usage is TRBJ1-5; weak D call: TRBD1 (6 bases). This CDR3 contains 16 residues. V was shortened by 6 bases and J by 2 bases, with 17 bases between the two germline ends. The germline V gene encodes CDR1 SNHLY and CDR2 FYNNEI. The CDR3: CASRQGRALGNQPQHF. CDR3 coding DNA: TGTGCCAGCAGACAGGGAAGGGCCCTGGGCAATCAGCCCCAGCATTTT.

The V call is TRBV29-1, the J call TRBJ2-3; no firm D call. Germline V CDR1 and CDR2: SQVTM, ANQGSEA. Trimming left V 2 bases short and J 2 bases short, with 8 bases between. The CDR3 runs 13 residues. The CDR3 spells CSVEPAHTDTQYF. In DNA, the CDR3 is TGCAGCGTTGAACCCGCACACACAGATACGCAGTATTTT.

The V and J genes are TRBV9 and TRBJ2-7, with D perhaps matching TRBD1 (6 bases). The germline V gene encodes CDR1 SGDLS and CDR2 YYNGEE. The CDR3 is 14 amino acids. Trimming removed 2 bases from V and 7 bases from J, with 16 bases in between. CDR3 nucleotide sequence: TGTGCCAGCAGCGTTGGGCGAGTCCAGGGGGAGCAGTACTTC. Amino acid sequence: CASSVGRVQGEQYF.

This clone was counted a single time. CDR3 nucleotides: TGCGCCAGCAGCCAACAAAGCACAGATACGCAGTATTTT. Translated: CASSQQSTDTQYF. V is TRBV4-1 and J is TRBJ2-3; D remains ambiguous. Germline-derived CDR1 and CDR2 are MGHRA and YSYEKL. The CDR3 covers 13 residues. The V end lost 2 bases, the J end lost 0 bases, and 3 bases lay between the germline ends.

This clone has a single count. This chain connects TRBV6-6 to TRBJ2-7; the D gene is possibly TRBD2 (6 bases). With 1 base removed from V and 3 bases from J, the gap between germline ends came to 13 bases. In germline, CDR1 is MNHNY, CDR2 SVGAGI (reference sequence). The CDR3 runs to 15 residues. DNA of the CDR3: TGTGCCAGCAGTTACTTAGCCAGCGGGTACTACGAGCAGTACTTC. This translates into CASSYLASGYYEQYF.

The rearrangement links TRBV7-9 to TRBJ2-7, with D unclear. V lost 5 bases and J lost 7, with 9 bases in between. Germline CDR1 reads SEHNR; CDR2 reads FQNEAQ (reference sequence). The CDR3 is made up of 11 amino acids. CDR3 sequence (DNA): TGTGCCAGCAGCGCTGTAGTGGAGCAGTACTTC. Translation gives CASSAVVEQYF.

The chain joins TRBV6-5 to TRBJ1-2; 10 positions agree with TRBD1. Germline CDR1 is MNHEY and CDR2 is SVGAGI. The ends lost 5 bases at V and 7 bases at J; junction bases unmatched: 7. This CDR3 contains 14 residues. The CDR3 here is CASSRDRGRGGYTF. CDR3 in DNA: TGTGCCAGCAGTCGCGACAGGGGGCGGGGTGGCTACACCTTC.

The V gene is TRBV28, the J gene TRBJ1-6; D may be TRBD1 (5 bases). There are 16 residues in the CDR3. Trimming removed 3 bases from V and 9 bases from J, with 18 bases in between. From germline, CDR1 is MDHEN and CDR2 SYDVKM. This CDR3 reads CASSFSTTLRGSPLHF. For the CDR3, the DNA is TGTGCCAGCAGTTTCTCTACGACATTAAGGGGTTCACCCCTCCACTTT.

The chain employs TRBV7-2 and TRBJ1-2, with TRBD1 identical over 7 bases. Trimming took 7 bases from V and 8 from J; bases not matched to a gene: 10. The germline CDR1 and CDR2 sequences are SGHTA and FQGNSA. The CDR3 covers 13 residues. The CDR3 DNA reads as TGTGCCAGCATTCCCTCCTACAGGGGCGGCTACACCTTC. Its translation: CASIPSYRGGYTF.